This is a list of T cell receptor beta chains from one sample in a study of blood T cell repertoires in COVID-19. Assay used: immunoSEQ multiplex PCR; TCRdb lists only in-frame clones, some missing. The sample contains about 59,000 clones, less than 75% of which appear only once. The sequenced sample was peripheral blood. These receptors were taken from a woman in her 70s with acute or convalescent COVID-19. Both conserved end residues are part of each CDR3. The D gene is left open where the match is weak. Expanded clones get a size class; other rows say once, few or many, or leave the size out.

-,TRBV15,TRBJ2-2,-,TGTGCCACCAGCAGATCCACAACCGGGGAGCTGTTTTTT,CATSRSTTGELFF
-,TRBV5-1,TRBJ1-2,-,TGCGCCAGCAGCTTTCTTACAGGGAACTATGGCTACACCTTC,CASSFLTGNYGYTF
once,TRBV5-1,TRBJ2-7,TRBD1,TGCGCCTCAAGCCTCTGGGACAGGGGAGAAGGAGGCGAGCAGTACTTC,CASSLWDRGEGGEQYF
few,TRBV7-2,TRBJ2-7,TRBD2,TGTGCCAGCAGCTTAAGTAGCGGGGTAGTCTACGAGCAGTACTTC,CASSLSSGVVYEQYF
-,TRBV6-5,TRBJ1-1,-,TGTGCCAGCACCATGGTCGAACAGGGTAAAGCTTTCTTT,CASTMVEQGKAFF
-,TRBV11-2,TRBJ2-5,TRBD2,TGTGCCAGCAGCTTAGGGACTAGCGGGGGCCAAGAGACCCAGTACTTC,CASSLGTSGGQETQYF
-,TRBV10-3,TRBJ1-3,TRBD1,TGTGCCATCAGTGAGAAACGACAGGGGGCATCAGGAAACACCATATATTTT,CAISEKRQGASGNTIYF
-,TRBV9,TRBJ2-3,TRBD2,TGTGCCAGCAGCCATCCCGACACTTTAGCGGGGGGGCTCACAGATACGCAGTATTTT,CASSHPDTLAGGLTDTQYF
-,TRBV11-2,TRBJ1-6,-,TGTGCCAGCAGCTTAGGTAGTACTTATAATTCACCCCTCCACTTT,CASSLGSTYNSPLHF
many,TRBV5-4,TRBJ2-3,-,TGTGCCAGCAGGTCCCCGGGGGGCCCCACAGATACGCAGTATTTT,CASRSPGGPTDTQYF
-,TRBV11-2,TRBJ2-1,-,TGTGCCAGCAGCTTATCCCGCCACGGGACCAGGGGCGATGAGCAGTTCTTC,CASSLSRHGTRGDEQFF
few,TRBV5-8,TRBJ1-5,TRBD1,TGTGCCAGCAGCCAGACAGGGAGGAGCAATCAGCCCCAGCATTTT,CASSQTGRSNQPQHF
-,TRBV7-9,TRBJ1-2,-,TGTGCCAGCAGCATAGGGGCAGGGTATGGCTACACCTTC,CASSIGAGYGYTF
-,TRBV7-2,TRBJ2-4,TRBD2,TGTGCCAGCAGGATAGCGGGGGGCTCAAACATTCAGTACTTC,CASRIAGGSNIQYF
-,TRBV19,TRBJ1-2,-,TGTGCCAGTATGGGGCATGGAGCCTATGGCTACACCTTC,CASMGHGAYGYTF
-,TRBV11-2,TRBJ2-3,-,TGTGCCAGCAGCTCACCCGGACTGGGTCGAGATACGCAGTATTTT,CASSSPGLGRDTQYF
-,TRBV6-2/TRBV6-3,TRBJ2-1,TRBD1,TGTGCCAGCAGTTCCAGACAGGGGGCGCGGAATGAGCAGTTCTTC,CASSSRQGARNEQFF
-,TRBV19,TRBJ1-5,-,TGTGCCAGTAGTATAGGGCGCAATCAGCCCCAGCATTTT,CASSIGRNQPQHF
-,TRBV5-1,TRBJ2-7,TRBD1,TGCGCCAGCAGCTCCGCCGCCGGGACAGGGGCCTACGAGCAGTACTTC,CASSSAAGTGAYEQYF
once,TRBV9,TRBJ2-2,TRBD2,TGTGCCAGCAGCCCATCTTCCGGGACTAGCGGCGGGGAGCTGTTTTTT,CASSPSSGTSGGELFF
-,TRBV6-6,TRBJ1-5,-,TGTGCCAGCAGTCCCCTAGGCGGTAACCATCAGCCCCAGCATTTT,CASSPLGGNHQPQHF
once,TRBV12-5,TRBJ1-1,-,TGTGCTAGTGTTGGGAGGGGAGGGACTGAAGCTTTCTTT,CASVGRGGTEAFF
-,TRBV5-1,TRBJ1-1,TRBD1,TGCGCCAGCCGAAATAGACGGGACAGTGTGAACACTGAAGCTTTCTTT,CASRNRRDSVNTEAFF